A selection of T cell receptor beta chains follows, all from one sample in a study of T cells in Graves' hyperthyroidism and ophthalmopathy. TCRdb processed the multiplex PCR reads anew with MiXCR; each CDR3 protein has one entry. Of 300,000 to 400,000 distinct CDR3 sequences listed, around a fifth are singletons. The sequenced sample was blood. These receptors were obtained from a woman in her fifties or sixties with Graves' hyperthyroidism. Both conserved end residues are part of each CDR3. A D gene is named only where the DNA matches it firmly. The listing skips clone size in some rows; elsewhere it reads once, few, many or a size class.

V: TRBV27; J: TRBJ2-7; D: TRBD2; size: -; CDR3: CASSIRGGEWAYEQYF; DNA: TGTGCCAGCAGCATACGGGGGGGAGAATGGGCCTACGAGCAGTACTTC
V: TRBV7-9; J: TRBJ2-1; D: -; size: -; CDR3: CASSLVSSLGNEQFF; DNA: TGTGCCAGCAGCTTAGTATCTAGTTTGGGGAATGAGCAGTTCTTC
V: TRBV2; J: TRBJ1-1; D: -; size: many; CDR3: CASSDPPLGAFF; DNA: TGTGCCAGCAGCGATCCGCCCCTTGGGGCTTTCTTT
V: TRBV18; J: TRBJ2-7; D: -; size: many; CDR3: CASSVLGEQYF; DNA: TGTGCCAGCTCAGTTCTAGGAGAGCAGTACTTC
V: TRBV6-1; J: TRBJ1-2; D: TRBD1; size: few; CDR3: CAATGGSDYGYTF; DNA: TGTGCCGCTACAGGGGGCTCCGACTATGGCTACACCTTC
V: TRBV6-1; J: TRBJ2-1; D: TRBD1; size: many; CDR3: CASTLGQENNEQFF; DNA: TGTGCCAGCACCTTGGGACAGGAAAACAATGAGCAGTTCTTC
V: TRBV19; J: TRBJ2-2; D: -; size: -; CDR3: CASSFKADTGELFF; DNA: TGTGCCAGTAGTTTTAAAGCGGACACCGGGGAGCTGTTTTTT
V: TRBV28; J: TRBJ2-5; D: TRBD2; size: few; CDR3: CASKIRGAGGRETQYF; DNA: TGTGCCAGCAAAATTCGGGGGGCGGGGGGTAGGGAGACCCAGTACTTC
V: TRBV11-3; J: TRBJ2-1; D: TRBD2; size: once; CDR3: CASSLGGGAGEQFF; DNA: TGTGCCAGCAGCTTGGGCGGGGGGGCAGGTGAGCAGTTCTTC
V: TRBV12-3/TRBV12-4; J: TRBJ2-5; D: TRBD1; size: -; CDR3: CASSFRGREETQYF; DNA: TGTGCCAGCAGTTTCAGGGGGCGAGAGGAGACCCAGTACTTC
V: TRBV7-9; J: TRBJ2-2; D: -; size: -; CDR3: CASSYGTFGTGELFF; DNA: TGTGCCAGCAGCTACGGGACGTTCGGCACCGGGGAGCTGTTTTTT
V: TRBV7-2; J: TRBJ2-7; D: -; size: many; CDR3: CASSLVKGGRTSFYEQYF; DNA: TGTGCCAGCAGCTTAGTGAAGGGGGGACGAACCTCTTTCTACGAGCAGTACTTC
V: TRBV3-1; J: TRBJ1-3; D: -; size: many; CDR3: CASMGSGNTIYF; DNA: TGTGCCAGCATGGGGTCTGGAAACACCATATATTTT
V: TRBV27; J: TRBJ2-5; D: -; size: -; CDR3: CASSLQGAGETQYF; DNA: TGTGCCAGCAGTTTACAGGGAGCAGGAGAGACCCAGTACTTC
V: TRBV19; J: TRBJ1-5; D: TRBD1; size: -; CDR3: CASSIAGTGVFNQPQHF; DNA: TGTGCCAGTAGTATCGCCGGGACAGGGGTTTTCAATCAGCCCCAGCATTTT
V: TRBV28; J: TRBJ1-6; D: -; size: many; CDR3: CASSTPGNSPLHF; DNA: TGTGCCAGCAGTACTCCGGGGAATTCACCCCTCCACTTT
V: TRBV10-3; J: TRBJ2-1; D: -; size: -; CDR3: CAITEGSSYNEQFF; DNA: TGTGCCATAACGGAGGGGAGCTCCTACAATGAGCAGTTCTTC
V: TRBV5-1; J: TRBJ2-3; D: TRBD2; size: many; CDR3: CASSLALSAGVQDTQYF; DNA: TGCGCCAGCAGCTTGGCCCTTTCAGCGGGAGTGCAAGATACGCAGTATTTT
V: TRBV5-8; J: TRBJ1-1; D: -; size: -; CDR3: CASSFMVNTEALF; DNA: TGTGCCAGCAGCTTTATGGTGAACACTGAAGCTCTCTTT
V: TRBV20-1; J: TRBJ2-7; D: -; size: few; CDR3: CSAALGGHSNYEQYF; DNA: TGCAGTGCAGCCCTAGGGGGGCACAGTAACTACGAGCAGTACTTC
V: TRBV2; J: TRBJ2-7; D: -; size: -; CDR3: CASSNYYEQYF; DNA: TGTGCCAGCAGCAATTACTACGAGCAGTACTTC
V: TRBV5-1; J: TRBJ1-2; D: -; size: -; CDR3: CASSFGRDGHYGYTF; DNA: TGCGCCAGCAGCTTTGGCCGGGACGGCCACTATGGCTACACCTTC
V: TRBV12-5; J: TRBJ1-2; D: -; size: few; CDR3: CASGHNRVQLNGYTF; DNA: TGTGCTAGTGGTCATAATAGAGTTCAACTGAATGGCTACACCTTC
V: TRBV4-2; J: TRBJ2-2; D: TRBD2; size: -; CDR3: CASSQDTSGGAGTGELFF; DNA: TGTGCCAGCAGCCAAGATACTAGCGGGGGGGCGGGCACCGGGGAGCTGTTTTTT
V: TRBV7-9; J: TRBJ2-5; D: -; size: many; CDR3: CASSLEGSETQYF; DNA: TGTGCCAGCAGCCTGGAGGGGTCGGAGACCCAGTACTTC
V: TRBV6-1; J: TRBJ1-5; D: -; size: -; CDR3: CASSERGRAGQPQHF; DNA: TGTGCCAGCAGTGAAAGGGGCAGGGCTGGCCAGCCCCAGCATTTT
V: TRBV12-3/TRBV12-4; J: TRBJ2-3; D: -; size: many; CDR3: CASSKDSPDTQYF; DNA: TGTGCCAGCAGTAAGGACAGTCCAGATACGCAGTATTTT
V: TRBV2; J: TRBJ2-1; D: TRBD2; size: -; CDR3: CASSLIGSGGSYNEQFF; DNA: TGTGCCAGCAGTTTAATCGGTAGCGGGGGCTCCTACAATGAGCAGTTCTTC
V: TRBV7-8; J: TRBJ1-2; D: -; size: many; CDR3: CASSLAQGGGYGYTF; DNA: TGTGCCAGCAGCTTAGCCCAGGGAGGAGGCTATGGCTACACCTTC
V: TRBV20-1; J: TRBJ2-1; D: TRBD2; size: -; CDR3: CSATPWTSGRVNEQFF; DNA: TGCAGTGCTACGCCCTGGACTAGCGGGAGGGTGAATGAGCAGTTCTTC
V: TRBV19; J: TRBJ2-1; D: TRBD2; size: -; CDR3: CASRLLAGRNNEQFF; DNA: TGTGCCAGCAGATTACTAGCGGGAAGGAACAATGAGCAGTTCTTC
V: TRBV6-1; J: TRBJ2-3; D: -; size: many; CDR3: CASSRGDTQYF; DNA: TGTGCCAGCAGCCGTGGGGATACGCAGTATTTT
V: TRBV20-1; J: TRBJ1-1; D: -; size: -; CDR3: CSARLDTTLSEAFF; DNA: TGCAGTGCTAGGTTAGACACAACTCTATCTGAAGCTTTCTTT